This T cell receptor beta chain was sequenced for a study of blood T cell repertoires in COVID-19. Here immunoSEQ multiplex PCR was the method, and the copy in TCRdb shows in-frame clones only, minus some. Among more than 10,000 clones listed, 73% were seen once. Looked up from germline, CDR1 is SGHTA and CDR2 is FQGNSA. V was clipped by 0 bases and J by 10 bases, with 11 bases between them. The CDR3 spans 13 residues. The receptor was derived from a human donor in a cohort sampled during active COVID-19. The sequencing input was peripheral blood. J is TRBJ2-3 and V is TRBV7-2, with D possibly matching TRBD2 (5 bases). CDR3 amino acids: CASSLAGVTAQYF. As DNA, the CDR3 is TGTGCCAGCAGCTTAGCCGGGGTCACCGCGCAGTATTTT.